A single sample is the source of the 17 T cell receptor beta chains below, sequenced in a study of T cell clonotyping in hematopoietic cell transplantation. Assay used: immunoSEQ multiplex PCR; TCRdb lists only in-frame clones, some missing. The profile shows about 41,000 clones, less than 85% of them singletons. Time point indicated: recipient sample about 28 days before transplant, after cytoreduction. Sequencing used peripheral blood mononuclear cells, obtained before stem cell transplant. These receptors were collected from a man in his 60s with acute myeloid leukemia. Some clones in this sample may be carry-over from other donors' samples.

The chain links TRBV4-1 to TRBJ2-2; 9 bases are shared with TRBD2. The V segment lost 2 bases and the J segment 4 bases; nucleotides outside the gene matches: 2. The germline V gene has CDR1 MGHRA and CDR2 YSYEKL. The CDR3 contains 15 residues. The CDR3 here is CASSQTSGFTGELFF. The CDR3 bases are TGCGCCAGCAGCCAAACTAGCGGGTTCACCGGGGAGCTGTTTTTT.

A few counts support this clone. The chain couples TRBV4-2 to TRBJ1-2; 10 bases agree with TRBD1. V dropped 3 bases and J dropped 8; count of bases not matched to a gene: 15. The germline gives CDR1 LGHNA, CDR2 YNFKEQ. CDR3 length: 17 residues. The CDR3 bases are TGTGCCAGCAGCCACTGGGAGGGGACAGGGGTCCTGGGAGGCTACACCTTC. Translated: CASSHWEGTGVLGGYTF.

This sequence joins TRBV5-1 and TRBJ2-5, with D perhaps TRBD1 or TRBD2 (7 bases each). Germline-derived CDR1 and CDR2 are SGHRS and YFSETQ. The CDR3 extends over 14 amino acids. V gave up 4 bases and J gave up 7 bases, with 17 bases separating them. For the CDR3, the DNA is TGCGCCAGCAGCAAGGGGGGGTACAGGGGGACCCAGTACTTC. It translates to CASSKGGYRGTQYF. Complete variable domain (other parts from reference TRBV5-1 and TRBJ2-5): KAGVTQTPRYLIKTRGQQVTLSCSPISGHRSVSWYQQTPGQGLQFLFEYFSETQRNKGNFPGRFSGRQFSNSRSEMNVSTLELGDSALYLCASSKGGYRGTQYFGPGTRLLVL.

The chain combines TRBV11-2 with TRBJ2-1; D might be TRBD1 (6 bases). Germline values: CDR1 SGHAT, CDR2 FQNNGV. CDR3 length: 15 amino acids. V lost 2 bases and J lost 7, with 15 bases in between. The CDR3 reads CASSLQRNRENEQFF. The DNA of the CDR3 is TGTGCCAGCAGCTTACAACGAAACAGGGAGAATGAGCAGTTCTTC.

This clone was seen once. This chain uses TRBV6-1 with TRBJ1-2; D is possibly TRBD1 (5 bases). CDR3 size: 14 residues. CDR1 and CDR2 (germline): MNHNS, SASEGT. Trimming removed 0 bases at V and 8 bases at J, with 13 bases between. The CDR3 sequence: CASSEAGGAEGYTF. The DNA for the CDR3 is TGTGCCAGCAGTGAAGCGGGAGGGGCCGAGGGCTACACCTTC.

The genes are TRBV29-1 and TRBJ1-2; D may be TRBD1 (5 bases). CDR1 is SQVTM, CDR2 ANQGSEA, per germline. The CDR3 covers 13 residues. Deletions cut 4 bases from V and 0 bases from J, with 9 bases between. This CDR3 is CSVALTANYGYTF. CDR3 nucleotide sequence: TGCAGCGTTGCCCTGACAGCTAACTATGGCTACACCTTC. Together with reference TRBV29-1 and TRBJ1-2, the CDR3 gives the full variable domain: SAVISQKPSRDICQRGTSLTIQCQVDSQVTMMFWYRQQPGQSLTLIATANQGSEATYESGFVIDKFPISRPNLTFSTLTVSNMSPEDSSIYLCSVALTANYGYTFGSGTRLTVV.

This clone appeared once. This sequence joins TRBV5-1 and TRBJ1-4, with TRBD1 matching over 8 bases. CDR1 SGHRS and CDR2 YFSETQ come from the germline V gene. The CDR3 runs 15 residues. With 4 bases clipped from V and 6 bases from J, the junction kept 8 bases outside the gene matches. CDR3 in amino acids: CASSQVAGGDEKLFF. CDR3 in DNA: TGCGCCAGCAGCCAGGTTGCAGGGGGCGATGAAAAACTGTTTTTT.

The V and J genes are TRBV5-1 and TRBJ2-3; possible D gene TRBD2, 7 bases. Trimming cost V 0 bases and J 3 bases, with 11 bases left between them. This CDR3 is 15 amino acids long. Germline loops: CDR1 SGHRS, CDR2 YFSETQ. CDR3 protein: CASSLGGGTTDTQYF. The DNA for the CDR3 is TGCGCCAGCAGCTTGGGGGGGGGCACGACAGATACGCAGTATTTT.

The chain has TRBV5-6 and TRBJ2-5; D is undetermined. V shed 4 bases and J shed 3 bases, with 4 bases lying between them. The CDR3 runs to 11 residues. Germline V gene lookup returns CDR1 SGHDT and CDR2 YYEEEE. The CDR3 DNA follows: TGTGCCAGCAGCGTAAAAGAGACCCAGTACTTC. It codes for CASSVKETQYF.

The CDR3: CASSVFRADEQYF. DNA for the CDR3: TGTGCCAGCAGTGTATTTAGGGCCGACGAGCAGTACTTC. The chain has TRBV6-1 and TRBJ2-7; no reliable D call. The CDR3 sequence is 13 residues long. The germline V gene encodes CDR1 MNHNS and CDR2 SASEGT. V shed 4 bases and J shed 5 bases, with 12 bases lying between them.

The rearrangement uses TRBV4-2 and TRBJ1-4; D unclear. This CDR3 has 14 residues. Germline V CDR1 and CDR2: LGHNA, YNFKEQ. Trimming took off 0 bases at V and 6 bases at J, with 8 bases between the two ends. The CDR3 protein is CASSQDRVYEKLFF. CDR3 DNA: TGTGCCAGCAGCCAAGACAGAGTTTATGAAAAACTGTTTTTT.

The chain carries TRBV5-6 and TRBJ1-4; TRBD1 might be the D (6 bases). The germline V gene encodes CDR1 SGHDT and CDR2 YYEEEE. The germline V and J ends were trimmed by 3 bases and 7 bases, with 13 bases remaining between them. This CDR3 spans 14 amino acids. CDR3 region: CASSSWTVSEKLFF. The CDR3 DNA is TGTGCCAGCAGCTCCTGGACAGTTTCTGAAAAACTGTTTTTT.

The CDR3 loop is CASSRQGSLYQPQHF. The CDR3 nucleotides are TGTGCCAGCTCTAGACAGGGGAGTCTATATCAGCCCCAGCATTTT. The rearrangement uses TRBV7-2 and TRBJ1-5; 8 bases agree with TRBD1. The CDR3 loop spans 15 amino acids. The germline CDR1 and CDR2 sequences are SGHTA and FQGNSA. With 8 bases clipped from V and 5 bases from J, the junction kept 11 bases outside the gene matches.

This clone was counted a few times. The chain carries TRBV4-1 and TRBJ1-5; no definite D call. CDR3 length: 15 amino acids. Trimming took off 4 bases at V and 11 bases at J, with 21 bases between the two ends. Germline loops: CDR1 MGHRA, CDR2 YSYEKL. The CDR3: CASSRHQAMSSAQHF. The CDR3 bases are TGCGCCAGCAGCCGACACCAGGCGATGAGTTCAGCCCAGCATTTT.

The chain has TRBV7-2 and TRBJ2-5, with 7 bases lining up with TRBD2. The V and J ends lost 5 bases and 2 bases, in that order; junction bases with no gene match: 8. CDR1 is SGHTA and CDR2 is FQGNSA in the germline V gene. The CDR3 spans 15 residues. The CDR3 DNA follows: TGTGCCAGCAGCCCAACCGGGACTAATCAAGAGACCCAGTACTTC. Translating it yields CASSPTGTNQETQYF.

The chain carries TRBV6-1 and TRBJ1-2; 9 positions agree with TRBD1. Germline V gives CDR1 MNHNS, CDR2 SASEGT. The CDR3 runs 14 residues. The junction had 8 bases not matched to a gene; V was cut back by 6 bases and J by 6 bases. The CDR3 sequence: CASRRNRGQDGYTF. CDR3 coding DNA: TGTGCCAGCAGACGAAACAGGGGGCAGGATGGCTACACCTTC.

The chain employs TRBV2 and TRBJ2-2; tentatively, D is TRBD1 (6 bases). This CDR3 has 14 amino acids. Germline V gives CDR1 SNHLY, CDR2 FYNNEI. Trimming left V 6 bases short and J 3 bases short, with 11 bases between. The CDR3 sequence: CASSRQGHTGELFF. The CDR3 DNA sequence: TGTGCCAGCAGCAGGCAGGGGCACACCGGGGAGCTGTTTTTT.